This is a list of T cell receptor beta chains from one sample in a study of blood T cells in healthy people across ages. TCRdb redid the calling of the 5' RACE reads with MiXCR, one entry per CDR3 protein. The sample has hundreds of thousands of distinct CDR3 sequences, more than 45% seen once. Material: blood. Every receptor here comes from a man aged 25 to 40 in good health. The CDR3 runs from the conserved cysteine through the conserved F or W. The D gene is left open where the match is weak. Clone sizes are given selectively: once, few, many, or a class where the clone is expanded.

>TRBV30|TRBD2|.|TRBJ2-5
CAWSRLAGMKTQYF
TGTGCCTGGAGTAGACTAGCGGGAATGAAGACCCAGTACTTC
>TRBV29-1|.|.|TRBJ1-4
CSVWRTGRGEKLFF
TGCAGCGTCTGGCGAACAGGGAGGGGTGAAAAACTGTTTTTT
>TRBV12-5|TRBD1|.|TRBJ2-7
CASAPGGGLGYEQYF
TGTGCTAGTGCCCCAGGGGGCGGGTTAGGCTACGAGCAGTACTTC
>TRBV27|.|.|TRBJ2-1
CASGTGAPRETQFF
TGTGCCAGCGGTACAGGGGCCCCACGGGAGACCCAGTTCTTC
>TRBV5-6|.|.|TRBJ1-2
CASSLAGRESGYTF
TGTGCCAGCAGCTTGGCTGGCAGGGAGTCTGGCTACACCTTC
>TRBV27|.|.|TRBJ2-5
CASSLSPLIRGEETQYF
TGTGCCAGCAGTTTATCGCCCCTGATCAGGGGAGAGGAGACCCAGTACTTC
>TRBV9|.|.|TRBJ2-3
CASSPGPVESTQYF
TGTGCCAGCAGCCCGGGGCCCGTCGAGAGTACGCAGTATTTT
>TRBV20-1|.|.|TRBJ2-1
CSASRTGLYNEQFF
TGCAGTGCTAGTCGCACAGGTCTCTACAATGAGCAGTTCTTC
>TRBV29-1|.|.|TRBJ1-2
CSVDTGLRGGYTF
TGCAGCGTTGACACCGGTCTTCGCGGTGGCTACACCTTC
>TRBV7-6|.|.|TRBJ2-7
CASSQRDRTYEQYF
TGTGCCAGCAGCCAGCGGGACAGGACCTACGAGCAGTACTTC
>TRBV4-3|TRBD1|few|TRBJ1-2
CASSQEGGRNGYTF
TGCGCCAGCAGCCAAGAAGGGGGCAGGAATGGCTACACCTTC
>TRBV6-2/TRBV6-3|.|few|TRBJ2-7
CASAGDRREQYF
TGTGCCAGCGCTGGGGATCGTCGCGAGCAGTACTTC
>TRBV7-2|.|.|TRBJ2-5
CASSLGRTETQYF
TGTGCCAGCAGCTTGGGCAGGACAGAGACCCAGTACTTC
>TRBV9|.|.|TRBJ2-7
CASSEGRGVDEQYF
TGTGCCAGCAGCGAGGGTAGGGGGGTGGACGAGCAGTACTTC
>TRBV9|TRBD1|.|TRBJ2-7
CASSGQGASHEQYF
TGTGCCAGCAGCGGACAGGGGGCGAGCCACGAGCAGTACTTC
>TRBV20-1|.|.|TRBJ2-1
CSALGGAEISYNEQFF
TGCAGTGCCCTCGGCGGGGCGGAGATTTCCTACAATGAGCAGTTCTTC
>TRBV4-3|.|few|TRBJ2-1
CASSQASPGGGEQFF
TGCGCCAGCAGCCAAGCCTCGCCAGGGGGAGGTGAGCAGTTCTTC
>TRBV20-1|.|.|TRBJ2-1
CSARGPPSGLETQFF
TGCAGTGCTAGAGGTCCCCCGTCAGGGCTAGAGACCCAGTTCTTC
>TRBV14|.|few|TRBJ2-3
CASSQGARSRTQYF
TGTGCCAGCAGCCAAGGGGCTCGTAGTCGCACGCAGTATTTT
>TRBV12-3/TRBV12-4|.|.|TRBJ2-1
CASSHQDGGGNEQFF
TGTGCCAGCAGCCACCAGGATGGGGGTGGCAATGAGCAGTTCTTC
>TRBV4-1|TRBD2|few|TRBJ2-1
CASSQGTSAYEQFF
TGCGCCAGCAGCCAAGGGACTAGCGCATATGAGCAGTTCTTC
>TRBV20-1|.|few|TRBJ1-4
CSSRRGDNEKLFF
TGCAGTTCCCGCAGAGGAGATAATGAAAAACTGTTTTTT
>TRBV18|TRBD1|.|TRBJ1-2
CASSPSGVHRGNYGYTF
TGTGCCAGCTCACCCTCGGGAGTGCACAGGGGGAACTATGGCTACACCTTC